The clone carrying this T cell receptor beta chain was picked up many times. Its antigen remains unidentified. TCRdb re-analysed the 5' RACE reads in MiXCR, keeping a single row per CDR3 protein. This sample has more than 60,000 distinct CDR3 sequences, with 3.5% to 4.5% found just once. 2 million PBMCs stored at -80 C were the source of the unsorted libraries. These data are taken from a study of neurological immune-mediated disorders. Turning to the study itself: Of the multiple sclerosis patients, 34 in total, roughly 31 were relapsing-remitting and 3 were secondary progressive. Notes on the study in general: Patients with HTLV-1-associated myelopathy showed the most TCR clonal expansion. Those with multiple sclerosis showed the least, falling below healthy controls. One related-CDR3 cluster, identified by phylogenetic grouping, held the repertoires of 18 of 34 multiple sclerosis patients and was a possible signature.

Trimming shortened V by 4 bases and J by 3 bases, and 14 bases separated the two germline ends. CDR1 is SGHRS and CDR2 is YFSETQ in the germline V gene. CDR3 size: 14 residues. Sample: PBMCs. This clonotype was obtained from a woman in her forties or fifties with multiple sclerosis. This chain connects TRBV5-1 to TRBJ2-7; TRBD2 might be the D (5 bases). The CDR3 sequence is CASSPEGVRYEQYF. CDR3 bases: TGCGCCAGCAGCCCAGAGGGAGTTCGCTACGAGCAGTACTTC.